The 22 T cell receptor beta chains below all came from one sample that was sequenced in a study of Graves' ophthalmopathy and Graves' hyperthyroidism. RNA transcripts yielded amplified TCR beta CDR3 regions. Second-round multiplex PCR came after a first-round RT-PCR that employed HTBI primers. TCRdb used MiXCR to reprocess the multiplex PCR reads, holding one entry per CDR3 protein. The sample has over a million distinct CDR3 sequences, about 38% seen once; the top ten hold approximately 10%. Material for sequencing was peripheral blood or thyroid tissue (not recorded which). Source of these receptors: an adult man with Graves' hyperthyroidism.

V is TRBV7-9 and J is TRBJ2-2; the D is unclear. From germline, CDR1 is SEHNR and CDR2 FQNEAQ (reference sequence). V was pared by 7 bases and J by 3 bases, with 15 bases between. This CDR3 has 15 residues. CDR3 in amino acids: CASTKSSRDTGELFF. The CDR3 coding sequence is TGTGCCAGCACCAAGAGCTCTAGGGACACCGGGGAGCTGTTTTTT. Full variable domain (outside the CDR3, taken from reference TRBV7-9 and TRBJ2-2): DTGVSQNPRHKITKRGQNVTFRCDPISEHNRLYWYRQTLGQGPEFLTYFQNEAQLEKSRLLSDRFSAERPKGSFSTLEIQRTEQGDSAMYLCASTKSSRDTGELFFGEGSRLTVL.

This clonotype was observed a single time. V usage is TRBV9 and J usage is TRBJ1-5; D not certain. This CDR3 has 14 residues. CDR1 is SGDLS, CDR2 YYNGEE, per germline. V lost 3 bases and J 11 bases, leaving 18 bases between the germline ends. The CDR3 coding sequence is TGTGCCAGCAGCGAAGGCGTCGGTTCGACGGCCCAGCATTTT. This encodes CASSEGVGSTAQHF.

As to this clonotype: A much larger clone differs from this one at a single base, so this may be a read error. This rearrangement joins TRBV7-8 to TRBJ2-5; D is possibly TRBD1 (6 bases). Per the germline V gene, CDR1 is SGHVS and CDR2 is FQNEAQ. The CDR3 is made up of 19 amino acids. CDR3 sequence: CASSPGITFKDRAKETQHF. CDR3 DNA: TGTGCCAGCAGCCCGGGAATAACATTTAAGGACAGAGCTAAAGAGACCCAGCACTTC.

Regarding this clonotype: The junction differs from germline at one of its ends, possibly a read error. This sequence joins TRBV5-6 and TRBJ1-5; D uncertain. Germline V gene lookup returns CDR1 SGHDT and CDR2 YYEEEE. There are 15 residues in the CDR3. The CDR3 loop reads CASSQAGDSKQPQHF. The DNA for the CDR3 is TGTGCCAGCAGCCAAGCAGGAGATAGCAAGCAGCCCCAGCATTTT.

V and J are TRBV7-9 and TRBJ2-2; maybe TRBD1 (6 bases). Germline loops: CDR1 SEHNR, CDR2 FQNEAQ (reference sequence). V was clipped by 4 bases and J by 8 bases, with 20 bases between them. The CDR3 spans 16 residues. CDR3: CASSWGVGGSTGELFF. CDR3 bases: TGTGCCAGCAGCTGGGGTGTTGGGGGCTCGACGGGGGAGCTGTTTTTT.

The V and J genes are TRBV25-1 and TRBJ2-7; the D gene is possibly TRBD2 (6 bases). Trimming removed 6 bases from V and 7 bases from J, with 22 bases in between. This CDR3 has 15 residues. The germline gives CDR1 MGHDK, CDR2 SYGVNS. The CDR3 loop reads CASSLGLAYYNEQYF. The CDR3 coding sequence is TGTGCCAGCAGCTTAGGGCTAGCGTATTACAATGAGCAGTACTTC.

On this clonotype: The germline gene is not matched at one end of the junction; a read error may be the cause. This sequence joins TRBV19 and TRBJ2-7; D gene unclear. Germline CDR1 is LNHDA and CDR2 is SQIVND (reference sequence). The CDR3 contains 14 residues. Here the CDR3 reads CASSARTRIYERYF. CDR3 in DNA: TGTGCCAGTAGCGCGCGAACTCGTATCTACGAGCGGTACTTC.

A remark on this clonotype: Its ends do not fully match the called genes, so a read error is possible. The genes are TRBV12-3 or TRBV12-4 and TRBJ2-2, with D tentatively TRBD1 (6 bases). CDR3 size: 16 residues. The CDR3 nucleotides read TGTGCCAGCAGGAATCCGACAGGAATGAACACCGGGGAGCTGTGTTTT. Encoded protein: CASRNPTGMNTGELCF.

Many counts were recorded for this clonotype. Relative to the germline gene, one junction end is altered; a read error may explain this. CDR3 sequence (DNA): TGCAGTGCAAGAGGGCAGGGATGGGGCACTGAAGCTTTCTTT. Its protein product is CSARGQGWGTEAFF. This chain uses TRBV20-1 with TRBJ1-1; a possible D gene is TRBD1 (5 bases). The germline V gene encodes CDR1 DFQATT and CDR2 SNEGSKA (reference sequence). The CDR3 is 14 amino acids.

This clonotype was counted once. At one end, the junction sequence differs from germline, possibly due to a read error. V gene TRBV7-2 combines with J gene TRBJ2-7, with 7 bases aligning to TRBD2. The CDR3 extends over 18 amino acids. Germline CDR1 SGHTA, CDR2 FQGNSA. CDR3 sequence (DNA): TGCGCCAGCAGCCAAGACTTGCGGGAGATCTACAGATCCTACGAGCAGTACTTC. Translation: CASSQDLREIYRSYEQYF.

This clonotype was found many times. The chain joins TRBV20-1 to TRBJ2-7, with a possible D match to TRBD1 (5 bases). V lost 0 bases and J lost 1, with 7 bases in between. This CDR3 comprises 13 residues. CDR1 is DFQATT and CDR2 is SNEGSKA in the germline V gene (reference sequence). The CDR3 nucleotides are TGCAGTGCTAGAGAAAGGGGATCCTACGAGCAGTACTTC. As protein: CSARERGSYEQYF.

At least ten counts were recorded for this clonotype. This chain joins TRBV7-6 and TRBJ2-7; 11 bases align to TRBD1. V gave up 1 base and J gave up 4 bases; unmatched junction bases: 3. Germline values: CDR1 SGHVS, CDR2 FNYEAQ. CDR3 length equals 15 residues. CDR3 sequence reads: CASSLEGTGGYEQYF. The CDR3 DNA reads as TGTGCCAGCAGCTTAGAGGGGACAGGGGGGTACGAGCAGTACTTC.

This clonotype was detected many times. J is TRBJ1-5 and V is TRBV5-8, with D possibly TRBD1 on 6 matching bases. Trimming pared 3 bases from V and 4 bases from J, leaving 14 bases between. This CDR3 comprises 15 residues. The germline V gene has CDR1 SGHTS and CDR2 YDEGEE. The CDR3 coding sequence is TGTGCCAGCAGCTGGTCCGGGACACTAAATCAGCCCCAGCATTTT. Its protein is CASSWSGTLNQPQHF.

This clonotype was recorded only once. The chain combines TRBV9 with TRBJ1-3; 7 bases map to TRBD1. Trimming removed 0 bases from V and 7 bases from J; junction bases left unmatched: 13. This CDR3 is built from 17 residues. Germline V gene lookup returns CDR1 SGDLS and CDR2 YYNGEE. CDR3 region: CASSVGPGGINENTIYF. CDR3 sequence (DNA): TGTGCCAGCAGCGTAGGTCCAGGGGGGATAAATGAGAACACCATATATTTT.

On this clonotype itself: One end of the junction fails to match germline, which may point to a read error. This chain uses TRBV30 with TRBJ1-5; D call uncertain. The CDR3 extends over 13 amino acids. Germline values: CDR1 GTSNPN, CDR2 SVGIG (reference sequence). The CDR3 here is CAWSQESNQPRHF. DNA of the CDR3: TGTGCCTGGAGCCAGGAGAGCAATCAGCCCCGGCATTTT.

In DNA, the CDR3 is TGTGCCAGCAGTTACGGATATTGGGGCGAGCAGTACTTC. It yields the protein CASSYGYWGEQYF. The chain employs TRBV6-5 and TRBJ2-7; D gene uncertain. This CDR3 is 13 amino acids long. The V and J ends lost 2 bases and 6 bases respectively, with 11 bases between them. The germline V gene has CDR1 MNHEY and CDR2 SVGAGI.

The chain couples TRBV30 to TRBJ1-4; D gene ambiguous. CDR1 GTSNPN and CDR2 SVGIG come from the germline V gene (reference sequence). Trimming removed 5 bases from V and 10 bases from J, with 11 bases in between. This CDR3 comprises 11 residues. CDR3 DNA sequence: TGTGCCTGGGGTTCGACTGGAAAACTGTTTTTT. Its translation: CAWGSTGKLFF.

Turning to this clonotype: Germline is not matched at one junction end, which may reflect a read error. The chain links TRBV19 to TRBJ2-2, with D tentatively TRBD2 (5 bases). Germline CDR1 is LNHDA and CDR2 is SQIVND (reference sequence). There are 16 residues in the CDR3. Here the CDR3 reads CASSIGSGTNTEELFF. CDR3 coding DNA: TGTGCCAGTAGTATAGGAAGCGGAACGAACACCGAGGAGCTGTTTTTT.

This chain joins TRBV7-3 and TRBJ2-1; 10 nucleotides align to TRBD2. The V and J ends lost 5 bases and 0 bases, in that order; junction bases with no gene match: 4. There are 16 residues in the CDR3. CDR1 is SGHTA and CDR2 is FQGTGA in the germline V gene. CDR3 sequence: CASSNLAGGSYNEQFF. CDR3 nucleotides: TGTGCCAGCAGCAATTTAGCGGGAGGCTCCTACAATGAGCAGTTCTTC.

The V call is TRBV28, the J call TRBJ2-7, with a tentative D call TRBD2 (6 bases). Germline CDR1 MDHEN, CDR2 SYDVKM. The ends were cut back, 5 bases at V and 0 bases at J, with 14 bases in the middle. The CDR3 has 15 amino acids. CDR3: CASSPTGTDSYEQYF. The CDR3 DNA sequence: TGTGCCAGCAGTCCAACCGGGACTGACTCCTACGAGCAGTACTTC.

V usage is TRBV25-1 and J usage is TRBJ2-5, with D uncertain. This CDR3 contains 17 residues. Trimming removed 5 bases at V and 2 bases at J, with 21 bases between. Germline values: CDR1 MGHDK, CDR2 SYGVNS. The CDR3 reads CASSTETLGFVQETQYF. In DNA, the CDR3 is TGTGCCAGCAGTACCGAAACCCTTGGTTTTGTTCAAGAGACCCAGTACTTC.

The genes are TRBV12-3 or TRBV12-4 and TRBJ1-1; weak D call: TRBD1 (5 bases). V was trimmed by 5 bases and J by 7 bases, leaving 17 bases between them. The CDR3 is made up of 14 amino acids. The CDR3 is CASSPGPRLFEAFF. As DNA, the CDR3 is TGTGCCAGCAGTCCGGGACCGCGCCTTTTTGAAGCTTTCTTT.